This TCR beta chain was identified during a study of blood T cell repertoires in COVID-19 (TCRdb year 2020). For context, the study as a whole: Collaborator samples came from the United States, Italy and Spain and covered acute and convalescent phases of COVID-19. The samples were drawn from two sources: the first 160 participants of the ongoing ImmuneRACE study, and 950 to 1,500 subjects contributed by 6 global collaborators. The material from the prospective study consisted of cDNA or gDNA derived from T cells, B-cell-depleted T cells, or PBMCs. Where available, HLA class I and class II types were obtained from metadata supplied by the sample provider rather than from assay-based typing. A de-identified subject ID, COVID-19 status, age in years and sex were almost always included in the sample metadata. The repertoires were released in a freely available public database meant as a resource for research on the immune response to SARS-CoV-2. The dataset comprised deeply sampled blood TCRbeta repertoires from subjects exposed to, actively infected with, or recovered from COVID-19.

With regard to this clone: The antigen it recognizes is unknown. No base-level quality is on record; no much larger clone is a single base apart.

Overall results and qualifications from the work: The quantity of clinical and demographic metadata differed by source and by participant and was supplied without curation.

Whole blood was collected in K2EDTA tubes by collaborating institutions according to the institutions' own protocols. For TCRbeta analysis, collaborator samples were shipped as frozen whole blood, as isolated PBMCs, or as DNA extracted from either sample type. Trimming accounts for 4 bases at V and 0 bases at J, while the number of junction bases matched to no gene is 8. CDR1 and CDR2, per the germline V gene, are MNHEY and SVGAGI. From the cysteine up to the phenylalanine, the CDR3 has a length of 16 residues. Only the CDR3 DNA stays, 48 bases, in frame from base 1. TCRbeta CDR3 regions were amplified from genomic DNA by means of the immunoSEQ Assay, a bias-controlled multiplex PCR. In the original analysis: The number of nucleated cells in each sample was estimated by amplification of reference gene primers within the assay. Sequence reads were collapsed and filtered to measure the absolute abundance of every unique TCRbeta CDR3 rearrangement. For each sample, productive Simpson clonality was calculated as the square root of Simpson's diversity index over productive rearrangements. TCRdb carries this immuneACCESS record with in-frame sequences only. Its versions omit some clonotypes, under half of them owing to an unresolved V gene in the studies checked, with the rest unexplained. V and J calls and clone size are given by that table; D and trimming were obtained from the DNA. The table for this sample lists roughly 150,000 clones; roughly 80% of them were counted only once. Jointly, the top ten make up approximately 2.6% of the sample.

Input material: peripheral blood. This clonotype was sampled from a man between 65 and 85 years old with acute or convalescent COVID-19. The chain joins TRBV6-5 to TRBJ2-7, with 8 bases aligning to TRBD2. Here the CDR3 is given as CASSWTAGASSYEQYF. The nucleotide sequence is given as TGTGCCAGCAGTTGGACAGCGGGGGCCAGCTCCTACGAGCAGTACTTC.